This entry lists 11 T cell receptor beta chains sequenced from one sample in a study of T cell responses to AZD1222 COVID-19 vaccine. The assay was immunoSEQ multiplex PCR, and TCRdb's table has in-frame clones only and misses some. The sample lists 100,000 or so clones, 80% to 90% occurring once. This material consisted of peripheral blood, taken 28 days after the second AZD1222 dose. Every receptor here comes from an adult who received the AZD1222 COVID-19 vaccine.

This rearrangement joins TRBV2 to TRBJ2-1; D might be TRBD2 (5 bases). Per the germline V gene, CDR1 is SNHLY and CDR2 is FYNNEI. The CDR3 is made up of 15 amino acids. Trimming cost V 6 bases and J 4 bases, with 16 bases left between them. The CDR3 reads CASRKGADSYNEQFF. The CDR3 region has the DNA TGTGCCAGCAGGAAGGGAGCGGATTCTTACAATGAGCAGTTCTTC.

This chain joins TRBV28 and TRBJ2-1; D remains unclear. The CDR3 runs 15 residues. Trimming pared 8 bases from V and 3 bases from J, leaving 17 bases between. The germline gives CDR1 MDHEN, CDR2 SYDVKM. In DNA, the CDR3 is TGTGCCAGCCGAGCAGTGGGGTCCGTCTACAATGAGCAGTTCTTC. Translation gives CASRAVGSVYNEQFF. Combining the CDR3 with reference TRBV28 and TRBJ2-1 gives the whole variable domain DVKVTQSSRYLVKRTGEKVFLECVQDMDHENMFWYRQDPGLGLRLIYFSYDVKMKEKGDIPEGYSVSREKKERFSLILESASTNQTSMYLCASRAVGSVYNEQFFGPGTRLTVL.

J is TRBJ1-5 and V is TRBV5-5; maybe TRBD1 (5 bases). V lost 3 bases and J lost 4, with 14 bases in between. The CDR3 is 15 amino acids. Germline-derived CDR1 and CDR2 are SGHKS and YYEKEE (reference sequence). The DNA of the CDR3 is TGTGCCAGCAGCTGGGCGTGGGACCCGAATCAGCCCCAGCATTTT. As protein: CASSWAWDPNQPQHF. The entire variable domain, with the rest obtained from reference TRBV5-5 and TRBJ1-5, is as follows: DAGVTQSPTHLIKTRGQQVTLRCSPISGHKSVSWYQQVLGQGPQFIFQYYEKEERGRGNFPDRFSARQFPNYSSELNVNALLLGDSALYLCASSWAWDPNQPQHFGDGTRLSIL.

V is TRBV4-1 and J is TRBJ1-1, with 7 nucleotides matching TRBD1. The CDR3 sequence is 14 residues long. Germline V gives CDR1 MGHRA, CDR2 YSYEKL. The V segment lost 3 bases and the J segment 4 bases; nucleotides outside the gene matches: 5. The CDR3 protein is CASSHGGQSTEAFF. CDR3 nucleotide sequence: TGCGCCAGCAGCCATGGGGGACAGAGCACTGAAGCTTTCTTT.

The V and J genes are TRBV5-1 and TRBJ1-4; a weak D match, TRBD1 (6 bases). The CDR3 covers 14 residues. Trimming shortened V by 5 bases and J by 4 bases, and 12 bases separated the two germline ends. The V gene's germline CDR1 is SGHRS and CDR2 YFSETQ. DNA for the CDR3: TGCGCCAGCAGACCGACAGGAAATAATGAAAAACTGTTTTTT. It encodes CASRPTGNNEKLFF.

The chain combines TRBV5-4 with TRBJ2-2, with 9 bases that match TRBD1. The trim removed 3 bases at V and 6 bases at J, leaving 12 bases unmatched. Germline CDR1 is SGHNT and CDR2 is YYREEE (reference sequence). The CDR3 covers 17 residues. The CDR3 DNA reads TGTGCCAGCAGCTCGTCCGGGACAGGGAGTCTTCCCGGGGAGCTGTTTTTT. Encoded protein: CASSSSGTGSLPGELFF.

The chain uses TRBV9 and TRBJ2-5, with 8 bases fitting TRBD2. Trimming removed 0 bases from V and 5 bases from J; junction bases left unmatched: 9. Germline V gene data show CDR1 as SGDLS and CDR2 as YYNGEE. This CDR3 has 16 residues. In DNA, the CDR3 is TGTGCCAGCAGCGTAGCGGGGGGGCGGTTGGGTGAGACCCAGTACTTC. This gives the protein CASSVAGGRLGETQYF.

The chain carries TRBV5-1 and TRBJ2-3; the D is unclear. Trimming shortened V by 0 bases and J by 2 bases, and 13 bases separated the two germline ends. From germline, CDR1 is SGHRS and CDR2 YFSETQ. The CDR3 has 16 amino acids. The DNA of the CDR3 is TGCGCCAGCAGCTTGGCTCCTCCGGGCTACACAGATACGCAGTATTTT. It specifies CASSLAPPGYTDTQYF.

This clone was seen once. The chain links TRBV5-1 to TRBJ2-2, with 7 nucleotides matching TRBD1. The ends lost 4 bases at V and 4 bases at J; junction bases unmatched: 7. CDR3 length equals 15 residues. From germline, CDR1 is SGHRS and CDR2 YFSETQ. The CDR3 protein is CASSGETGSTGELFF. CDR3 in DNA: TGCGCCAGCAGCGGAGAGACAGGGTCCACCGGGGAGCTGTTTTTT.

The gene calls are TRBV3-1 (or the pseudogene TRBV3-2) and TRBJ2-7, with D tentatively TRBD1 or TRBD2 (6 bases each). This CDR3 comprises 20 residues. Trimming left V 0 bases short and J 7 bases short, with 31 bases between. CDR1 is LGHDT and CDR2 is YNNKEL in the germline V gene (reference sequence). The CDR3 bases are TGTGCCAGCAGCCAAGATTCAGGACAGACTAGGGGATCCCGAAGGGGGGAGCAGTACTTC. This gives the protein CASSQDSGQTRGSRRGEQYF.

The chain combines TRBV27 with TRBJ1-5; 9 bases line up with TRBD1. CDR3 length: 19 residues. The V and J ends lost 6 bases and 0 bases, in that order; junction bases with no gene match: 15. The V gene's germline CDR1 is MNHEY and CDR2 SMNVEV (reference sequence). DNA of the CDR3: TGTGCCAGCAGCCCTAGGGACAGGGCACATTATCTTAGCAATCAGCCCCAGCATTTT. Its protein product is CASSPRDRAHYLSNQPQHF.